This TCR beta chain derives from a study of blood T cell repertoires in COVID-19. Study as a whole: The United States, Italy and Spain were the sources of the acute and convalescent COVID-19 samples. The cDNA or gDNA used as material had been derived from T cells, B-cell-depleted T cells, or PBMCs.

The germline V gene has CDR1 LNHNV and CDR2 YYDKDF (reference sequence). J lost 2 bases, V lost 1 base, and 7 bases had no gene match. CDR3 length equals 18 residues. Original methodology: How many nucleated cells were present was estimated from reference gene primer amplification. Profiled with immunoSEQ multiplex PCR; TCRdb holds only in-frame clones, not every one. V and J calls and clone size come straight from that table; D and trimming were deduced from the DNA. The data hold 380,000 or so clones, with approximately 77% observed a single time. Sequencing was carried out using peripheral blood. The chain is built from TRBV15 and TRBJ2-5; 13 nucleotides match TRBD2. This sequence was found in a human donor with acute or convalescent COVID-19. The donor label of this sample is uncertain. The CDR3 region is CATSRVSLAGGKQETQYF. CDR3 nucleotides: TGTGCCACCAGCAGAGTCTCACTAGCGGGGGGGAAACAAGAGACCCAGTACTTC.